Listed below are T cell receptor beta chains from one sample, sequenced in a study of beta chain features in type 1 diabetes. Sequenced by immunoSEQ multiplex PCR; TCRdb stores in-frame clones only, minus some. The sample lists 250,000 to 400,000 clones, around 13% occurring once. Specimen: central memory CD4+ T cells from blood. These TCRs come from a man in his thirties or forties in good health. CDR3s include the opening cysteine and the closing phenylalanine or tryptophan. Fields, in order: J gene, clone size, D gene, V gene, CDR3 protein, CDR3 DNA. A D gene is named only where the DNA matches it firmly. Rows give clone size only sometimes, using once, few, many, or a class for an expanded clone.

>TRBJ1-2|.|.|TRBV7-2
CASSPGQVGYTF
TGTGCCAGCAGTCCGGGACAAGTCGGCTACACCTTC
>TRBJ1-5|few|.|TRBV7-8
CASSSNANQPQHF
TGTGCCAGCAGCTCCAACGCCAATCAGCCCCAGCATTTT
>TRBJ2-1|few|.|TRBV7-2
CASLSRGYYNEQFF
TGTGCCAGCCTGTCCAGGGGCTACTACAATGAGCAGTTCTTC
>TRBJ1-5|few|TRBD1|TRBV6-1
CASSAGTEFNQPQHF
TGTGCCAGCAGCGCCGGGACAGAGTTCAATCAGCCCCAGCATTTT
>TRBJ2-1|few|TRBD2|TRBV4-1
CASAQLERGNNEQFF
TGCGCCAGCGCCCAGCTGGAGCGGGGGAACAATGAGCAGTTCTTC
>TRBJ1-1|.|.|TRBV7-9
CASSQARQRMNTEAFF
TGTGCCAGCAGCCAAGCTCGACAGCGGATGAACACTGAAGCTTTCTTT
>TRBJ1-5|few|.|TRBV12-5
CASGFGENQPQHF
TGTGCTAGTGGTTTCGGGGAAAATCAGCCCCAGCATTTT
>TRBJ1-5|.|.|TRBV7-2
CASSLSRGNQPQHF
TGTGCCAGCAGCTTATCCAGGGGCAATCAGCCCCAGCATTTT
>TRBJ1-2|few|TRBD1|TRBV5-4
CASSSNAGGTDGYTF
TGTGCCAGCAGCTCAAACGCAGGGGGCACAGATGGCTACACCTTC
>TRBJ2-1|.|TRBD2|TRBV30
CAWTTKGTSGKFF
TGTGCCTGGACCACTAAAGGGACTAGCGGGAAGTTCTTC
>TRBJ2-6|few|.|TRBV7-2
CASSLGKSLSGANVLTF
TGTGCCAGCAGCTTAGGCAAAAGTCTCTCTGGGGCCAACGTCCTGACTTTC
>TRBJ2-5|few|.|TRBV11-3
CASSLSGLPQETQYF
TGTGCCAGCAGCTTGTCCGGGTTGCCACAAGAGACCCAGTACTTC
>TRBJ2-2|few|TRBD2|TRBV13
CASSSREIGAGELFF
TGTGCCAGCAGTTCGCGGGAGATCGGGGCCGGGGAGCTGTTTTTT
>TRBJ2-1|.|.|TRBV5-6
CASSLAGTQFNEQFF
TGTGCCAGCAGCTTGGCAGGGACCCAATTCAATGAGCAGTTCTTC
>TRBJ2-5|.|.|TRBV7-6
CASSQRETQYF
TGTGCCAGCAGCCAACGAGAGACCCAGTACTTC
>TRBJ1-2|few|.|TRBV2
CASRTGVYGYTF
TGTGCCAGCAGGACAGGAGTCTATGGCTACACCTTC
>TRBJ2-2|.|TRBD1|TRBV7-2
CASSRDRGYGGELFF
TGTGCCAGCAGCCGGGACAGGGGTTATGGCGGGGAGCTGTTTTTT
>TRBJ1-2|few|TRBD1|TRBV6-1
CASEPGQNYGYTF
TGTGCCAGCGAACCGGGACAGAACTATGGCTACACCTTC
>TRBJ1-2|.|.|TRBV5-6
CASSLGQEVGGYTF
TGTGCCAGCAGCTTGGGACAGGAAGTAGGTGGCTACACCTTC
>TRBJ1-5|few|.|TRBV30
CAWSVADRRNQPQHF
TGTGCCTGGAGTGTAGCGGACCGACGCAATCAGCCCCAGCATTTT
>TRBJ2-7|few|.|TRBV19
CASRVGSGPYEQYF
TGTGCCAGTAGAGTCGGCAGCGGTCCCTACGAGCAGTACTTC
>TRBJ2-1|few|.|TRBV7-2
CASSYAGEQFF
TGTGCCAGCAGCTATGCAGGTGAGCAGTTCTTC
>TRBJ1-5|few|TRBD1|TRBV19
CASSIGTGSNQPQHF
TGTGCCAGTAGTATCGGGACAGGTAGCAATCAGCCCCAGCATTTT
>TRBJ2-2|many|.|TRBV11-2
CASSPRSGEQGELFF
TGTGCCAGCAGCCCCCGCTCAGGGGAACAAGGGGAGCTGTTTTTT
>TRBJ1-5|few|.|TRBV19
CASSIDGPYNQPQHF
TGTGCCAGTAGTATCGACGGACCTTACAATCAGCCCCAGCATTTT
>TRBJ1-1|few|.|TRBV2
CASSGRVPAEAFF
TGTGCCAGCAGCGGGCGGGTCCCCGCTGAAGCTTTCTTT